Detailed here is one T cell receptor beta chain. The sample is drawn from a study of blood T cell repertoires in COVID-19. Study-wide context: COVID-19 samples from acute and convalescent phases originated in the United States, Italy and Spain. Sample material is recorded as cDNA or gDNA derived from T cells, B-cell-depleted T cells, or PBMCs.

Sequencing used immunoSEQ multiplex PCR; TCRdb keeps in-frame clones, though not all of them. This sample has 110,000 or so clones, with about 88% found just once. Sequenced material: peripheral blood. This clonotype originated in a woman aged 70 to 79 who had recovered from COVID-19.

The CDR3 loop is CASSYVTGSYEQYF. In DNA form, the CDR3 reads TGTGCCAGCAGCTACGTTACAGGTTCCTACGAGCAGTACTTC. The gene calls are TRBV7-2 and TRBJ2-7; D is possibly TRBD1 (5 bases). The germline V and J ends were trimmed by 4 bases and 1 base, with 11 bases remaining between them. This CDR3 is built from 14 residues. CDR1 and CDR2 (germline): SGHTA, FQGNSA.